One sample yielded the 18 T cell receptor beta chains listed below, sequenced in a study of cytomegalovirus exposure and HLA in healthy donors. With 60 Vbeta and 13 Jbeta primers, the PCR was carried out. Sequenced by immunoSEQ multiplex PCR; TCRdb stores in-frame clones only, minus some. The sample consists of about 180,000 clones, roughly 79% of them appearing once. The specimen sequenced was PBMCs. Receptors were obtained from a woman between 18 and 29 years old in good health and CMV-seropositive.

The CDR3: CASSSVGAQGPQHF. The CDR3 DNA sequence: TGTGCCAGCAGCTCCGTGGGGGCGCAAGGGCCCCAGCATTTT. V usage is TRBV7-2 and J usage is TRBJ1-5; maybe TRBD1 (6 bases). The V end was cut by 4 bases, the J end by 9 bases, with 16 bases between. Germline assignment: CDR1 SGHTA and CDR2 FQGNSA. The CDR3 length is 14 residues.

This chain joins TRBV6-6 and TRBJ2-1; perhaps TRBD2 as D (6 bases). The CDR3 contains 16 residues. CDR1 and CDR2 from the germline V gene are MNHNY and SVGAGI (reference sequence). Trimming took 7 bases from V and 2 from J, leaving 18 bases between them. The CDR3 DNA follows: TGTGCCAGCACTTCCCGGGCGCGGGACGCCTACAATGAGCAGTTCTTC. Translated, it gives CASTSRARDAYNEQFF.

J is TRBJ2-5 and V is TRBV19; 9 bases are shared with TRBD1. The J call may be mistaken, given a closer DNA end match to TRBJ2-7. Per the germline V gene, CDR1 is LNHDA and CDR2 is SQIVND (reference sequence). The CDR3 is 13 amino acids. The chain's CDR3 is CASTGQGSYEQYF. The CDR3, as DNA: TGTGCCAGTACCGGACAGGGGTCCTACGAGCAGTACTTC.

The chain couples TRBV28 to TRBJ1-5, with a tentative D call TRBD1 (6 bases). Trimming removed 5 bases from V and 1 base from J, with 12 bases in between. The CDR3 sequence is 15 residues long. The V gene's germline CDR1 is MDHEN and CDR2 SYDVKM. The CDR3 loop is CASSSGGGSNQPQHF. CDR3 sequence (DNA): TGTGCCAGCAGTAGCGGGGGGGGCAGCAATCAGCCCCAGCATTTT.

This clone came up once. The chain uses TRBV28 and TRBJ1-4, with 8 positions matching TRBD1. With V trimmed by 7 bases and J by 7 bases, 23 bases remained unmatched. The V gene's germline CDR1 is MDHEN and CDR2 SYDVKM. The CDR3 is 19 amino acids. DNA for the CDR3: TGTGCCAGCATGACAGGACAGGGCGGTGAAGCCGAGAAGTGTGAAAAACTGTTTTTT. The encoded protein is CASMTGQGGEAEKCEKLFF.

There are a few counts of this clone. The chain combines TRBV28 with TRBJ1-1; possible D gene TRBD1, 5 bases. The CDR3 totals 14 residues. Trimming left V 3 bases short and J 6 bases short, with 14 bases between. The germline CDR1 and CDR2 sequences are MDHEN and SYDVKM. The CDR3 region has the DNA TGTGCCAGCAGTTTCCAACGGGGGAGCTCTGAAGCTTTCTTT. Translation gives CASSFQRGSSEAFF.

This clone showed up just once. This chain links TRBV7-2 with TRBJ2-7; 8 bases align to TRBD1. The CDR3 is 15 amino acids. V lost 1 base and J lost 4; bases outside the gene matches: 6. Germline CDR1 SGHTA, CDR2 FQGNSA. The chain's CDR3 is CASSLVGQGAYEQYF. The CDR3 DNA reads TGTGCCAGCAGCTTAGTAGGCCAGGGGGCGTACGAGCAGTACTTC.

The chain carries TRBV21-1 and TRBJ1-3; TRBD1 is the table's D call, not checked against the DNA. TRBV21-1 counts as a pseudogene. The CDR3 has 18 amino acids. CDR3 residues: CASSKERIETGNGNTIYF. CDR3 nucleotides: TGTGCCAGCAGCAAAGAGCGGATCGAGACAGGGAATGGAAACACCATATATTTT.

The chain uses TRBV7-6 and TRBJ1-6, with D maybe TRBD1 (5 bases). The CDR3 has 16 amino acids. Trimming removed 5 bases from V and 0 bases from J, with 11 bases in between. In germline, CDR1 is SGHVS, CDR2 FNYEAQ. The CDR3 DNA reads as TGTGCCAGCAGCCCGACAGAGAGCTCCTATAATTCACCCCTCCACTTT. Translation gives CASSPTESSYNSPLHF.

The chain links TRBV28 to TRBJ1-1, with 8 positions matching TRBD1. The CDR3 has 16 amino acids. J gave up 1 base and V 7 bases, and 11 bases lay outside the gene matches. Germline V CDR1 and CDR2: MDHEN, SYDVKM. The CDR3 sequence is CASNQQGVEGNTEAFF. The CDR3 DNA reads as TGTGCCAGCAATCAACAGGGGGTAGAGGGGAACACTGAAGCTTTCTTT.

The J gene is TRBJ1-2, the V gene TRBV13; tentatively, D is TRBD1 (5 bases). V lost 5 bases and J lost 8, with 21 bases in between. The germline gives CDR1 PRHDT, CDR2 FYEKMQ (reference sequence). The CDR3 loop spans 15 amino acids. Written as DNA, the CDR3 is TGTGCCAGCAGCAAGGGGTTAAAGGGGTTTGACGGCTACACCTTC. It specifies CASSKGLKGFDGYTF.

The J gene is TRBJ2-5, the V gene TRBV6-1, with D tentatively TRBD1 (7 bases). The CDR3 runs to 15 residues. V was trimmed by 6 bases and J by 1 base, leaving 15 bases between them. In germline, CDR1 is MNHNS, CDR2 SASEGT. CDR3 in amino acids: CASRAGQIIQETQYF. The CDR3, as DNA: TGTGCCAGCAGGGCGGGACAGATCATCCAAGAGACCCAGTACTTC.

The CDR3 sequence: CAWREPLQGDGYTF. The CDR3 nucleotides are TGTGCCTGGAGAGAACCATTACAGGGAGATGGCTACACCTTC. The gene calls are TRBV30 and TRBJ1-2, with D possibly matching TRBD1 (6 bases). The CDR3 extends over 14 amino acids. V gave up 3 bases and J gave up 6 bases, with 17 bases separating them. Looked up from germline, CDR1 is GTSNPN and CDR2 is SVGIG (reference sequence).

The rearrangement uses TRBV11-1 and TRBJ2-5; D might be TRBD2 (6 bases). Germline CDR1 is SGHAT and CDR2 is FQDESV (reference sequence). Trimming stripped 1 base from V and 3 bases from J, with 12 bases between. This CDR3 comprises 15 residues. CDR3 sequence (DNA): TGTGCCAGCAGCTTAGGGGGAGGCAGGGAAGAGACCCAGTACTTC. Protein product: CASSLGGGREETQYF.

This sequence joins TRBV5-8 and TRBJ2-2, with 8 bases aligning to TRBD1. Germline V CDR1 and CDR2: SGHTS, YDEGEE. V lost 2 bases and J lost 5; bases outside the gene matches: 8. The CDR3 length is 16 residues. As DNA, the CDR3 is TGTGCCAGCAGCTTCCTGACAGGGGTCGGGACCGGGGAGCTGTTTTTT. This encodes CASSFLTGVGTGELFF.

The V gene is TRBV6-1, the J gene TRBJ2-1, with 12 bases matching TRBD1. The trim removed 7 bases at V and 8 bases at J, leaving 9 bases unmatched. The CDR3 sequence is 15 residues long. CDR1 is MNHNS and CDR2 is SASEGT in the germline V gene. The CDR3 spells CASTEGTGGSHEQFF. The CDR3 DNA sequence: TGTGCCAGCACCGAGGGGACAGGGGGCTCACATGAGCAGTTCTTC.

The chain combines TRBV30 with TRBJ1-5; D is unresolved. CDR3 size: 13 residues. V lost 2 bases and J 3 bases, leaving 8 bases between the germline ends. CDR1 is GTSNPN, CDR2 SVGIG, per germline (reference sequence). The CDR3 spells CAWSHRFNQPQHF. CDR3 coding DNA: TGTGCCTGGAGTCACAGATTCAATCAGCCCCAGCATTTT.

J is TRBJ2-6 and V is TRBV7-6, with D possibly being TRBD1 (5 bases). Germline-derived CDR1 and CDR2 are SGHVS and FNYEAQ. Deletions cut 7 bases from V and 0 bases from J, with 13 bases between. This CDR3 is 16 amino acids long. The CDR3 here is CASIYTGASGANVLTF. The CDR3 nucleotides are TGTGCCAGCATCTACACAGGCGCCTCTGGGGCCAACGTCCTGACTTTC.